This T cell receptor beta chain was found in a study of blood T cell repertoires in COVID-19 (dated by TCRdb to the early 2020s). In terms of the full investigation: Samples from collaborators originated in the United States, Italy and Spain and spanned both the acute and convalescent phases of COVID-19. The material from the prospective study consisted of cDNA or gDNA derived from T cells, B-cell-depleted T cells, or PBMCs. The repertoires were released in a freely available public database meant as a resource for research on the immune response to SARS-CoV-2. The samples were drawn from two sources: the first 160 participants of the ongoing ImmuneRACE study, and approximately 1,300 subjects contributed by 6 global collaborators. A de-identified subject ID, COVID-19 status, age in years and sex were almost always included in the sample metadata. Where available, HLA class I and class II types were taken from metadata supplied by the sample provider and were not determined by assay-based typing. The dataset comprised deeply sampled blood TCRbeta repertoires from subjects exposed to, actively infected with, or recovered from COVID-19.

Looking up the germline V gene yields CDR1 MNHEY and CDR2 SVGEGT. The germline ends are 7 bases apart after V is trimmed by 2 bases and J by 0 bases. The CDR3 goes from the cysteine to the phenylalanine over 14 residues. Of the read, only the CDR3 DNA is kept; its 42 bases are in frame from base 1. Each collaborating institution followed its own protocols to collect whole blood in K2EDTA tubes. For TCRbeta analysis, collaborator samples were shipped as frozen whole blood, as isolated PBMCs, or as DNA extracted from either sample type. Beyond this particular receptor, the publication reports: The amount of clinical and demographic metadata varied by source and participant and was provided uncurated.

This clone was found a few times. Its cognate antigen has yet to be identified. No per-base quality is available; no much larger clone lies one base away. TCRbeta CDR3 regions were amplified from genomic DNA by means of the immunoSEQ Assay, a bias-controlled multiplex PCR. On the authors' methods: The number of nucleated cells in each sample was estimated from the amplification of reference gene primers within the assay. To quantify the absolute abundance of each unique TCRbeta CDR3 rearrangement, sequence reads were collapsed and filtered. Productive Simpson clonality was computed per sample as the square root of Simpson's diversity index over productive rearrangements. TCRdb took over this immuneACCESS table, retaining in-frame rearrangements with V and J assigned. Such tables are incomplete; in checked studies, under half of the missing clones stem from an unresolved V gene, and the remainder is unexplained. V and J calls and clone size are given by that table; D and trimming were obtained from the DNA. Across this sample there are roughly 160,000 clones, with about 88% seen only once. Of the sample, roughly 1% is held by the ten largest clones.

The source material was peripheral blood. The sequence was collected from a man aged 40-50 years with acute or convalescent COVID-19. The chain is assembled from TRBV6-2 or TRBV6-3 and TRBJ1-1; TRBD1 could be the D gene, as 5 bases match. This receptor has the CDR3 CASSYKTVNTEAFF. The DNA sequence follows: TGTGCCAGCAGTTACAAGACAGTGAACACTGAAGCTTTCTTT.